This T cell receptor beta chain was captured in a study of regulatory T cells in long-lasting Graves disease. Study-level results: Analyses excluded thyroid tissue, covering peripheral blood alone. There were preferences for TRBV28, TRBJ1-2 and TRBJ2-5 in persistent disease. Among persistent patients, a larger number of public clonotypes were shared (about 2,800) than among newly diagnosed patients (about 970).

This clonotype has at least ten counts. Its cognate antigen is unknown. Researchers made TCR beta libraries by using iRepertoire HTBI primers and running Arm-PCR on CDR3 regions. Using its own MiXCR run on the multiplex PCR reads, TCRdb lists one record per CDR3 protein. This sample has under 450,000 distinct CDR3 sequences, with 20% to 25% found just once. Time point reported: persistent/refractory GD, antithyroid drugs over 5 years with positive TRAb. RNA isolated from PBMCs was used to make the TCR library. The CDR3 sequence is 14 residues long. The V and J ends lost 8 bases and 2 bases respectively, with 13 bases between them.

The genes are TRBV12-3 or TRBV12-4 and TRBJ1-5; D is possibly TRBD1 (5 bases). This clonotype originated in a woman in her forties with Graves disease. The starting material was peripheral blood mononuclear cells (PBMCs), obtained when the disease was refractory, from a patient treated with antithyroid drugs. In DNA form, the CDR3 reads TGTGCCAGCTCACTCGGGGGGGGCAATCAGCCCCAGCATTTT. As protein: CASSLGGGNQPQHF.